The clone carrying this T cell receptor beta chain was observed a handful of times. Assignment of participants to cohorts was predicated upon participant-reported clinical history. These data originate in a study of blood T cell repertoires in COVID-19. Only in-frame clones appear in the TCRdb table, and some are missing; sequencing was by immunoSEQ multiplex PCR. The sample has 200,000 or so clones, 88% seen once. CDR1 is MGHRA, CDR2 YSYEKL, per germline. Unmatched junction bases numbered 7, after V lost 6 bases and J lost 0 bases. The CDR3 totals 17 residues. Material for sequencing was PBMCs or T cells enriched from blood (not recorded which). The V gene is TRBV4-1, the J gene TRBJ2-2, with 10 positions matching TRBD1. The sequence came from a middle-aged woman with acute COVID-19. The CDR3 region has the DNA TGCGCCAGCAGTCAGGACAGGGGGAGATCGAACACCGGGGAGCTGTTTTTT. Translation gives CASSQDRGRSNTGELFF.